This T cell receptor (beta chain) appears in the sequencing data of a study of blood T cells in healthy people across ages. J gave up 3 bases and V 3 bases, and 16 bases lay outside the gene matches. The CDR3 consists of 19 residues. The germline V gene has CDR1 SEHNR and CDR2 FQNEAQ (reference sequence). This clonotype was counted between two and nine times. Antigen specificity is unknown. A J-beta primer mix and a sample-barcoded 5' primer were used in a second PCR of about 7 to 12 cycles. TCRdb recomputed calls from the 5' RACE reads with MiXCR, one row per CDR3 protein. The table has nearly 800,000 distinct CDR3 sequences, around 25% seen once; the top ten hold roughly 3.8%. Findings and caveats of the study: Aged donors had fewer naive CD4+ cells and lower diversity than long-lived donors.

This same sample was also taken into another study, of T cells of mothers and their children. From that second work: The yield was over 8.5 million TCR beta CDR3 reads from each mother and around 3.3 million from each child.

Specimen: blood. This TCR came from a boy aged 10-17 years in good health. The chain employs TRBV7-9 and TRBJ2-4, with 8 nucleotides matching TRBD1. The CDR3 nucleotides read TGTGCCAGCAGCTTCCTACCGGGACAGGCGGTGGTAGGCAAAAACATTCAGTACTTC. It specifies CASSFLPGQAVVGKNIQYF.